This is a list of T cell receptor beta chains from one sample in a study of T cells in Graves' hyperthyroidism and ophthalmopathy. From the multiplex PCR reads, TCRdb called clonotypes with MiXCR, one entry per CDR3 protein. The sample lists roughly 750,000 distinct CDR3 sequences; over 15% were seen once. Sequenced: blood. The receptors were sampled from a man between 18 and 29 years old with Graves' hyperthyroidism. Both conserved end residues are part of each CDR3. The D gene is left open where the match is weak. Size tells how often a clone was seen (once, few, many) or the class of an expanded clone, and some rows leave it out.

TRBJ2-3 | NA | TRBV2 | TRBD2 | TGTGCCAGCAGTGCGCCCTGGACTAGCGGGGGCACCACAGATACGCAGTATTTT | CASSAPWTSGGTTDTQYF
TRBJ2-5 | many | TRBV9 | TRBD2 | TGTGCCAGCAGCCCTCCGACGGGAGGCCTACAAGAGACCCAGTACTTC | CASSPPTGGLQETQYF
TRBJ1-1 | many | TRBV7-8 | TRBD1 | TGTGCCAGCAGCTTAAGGACAGGGGACCTTATGAACACTGAAGCTTTCTTT | CASSLRTGDLMNTEAFF
TRBJ1-5 | NA | TRBV18 | NA | TGTGCCAGCTCACCGGAGGCGGGATTCCAGCCCCAGCATTTT | CASSPEAGFQPQHF
TRBJ2-2 | few | TRBV7-9 | NA | TGTGCCAGCAGAAAGGACAGTACCACCGGGGAGCTGTTTTTT | CASRKDSTTGELFF
TRBJ2-2 | few | TRBV6-1 | NA | TGTGCCAGCAGTAAAAAACCGGGACAAGACACCGGGGAGCTGTTTTTT | CASSKKPGQDTGELFF
TRBJ1-2 | many | TRBV6-1 | NA | TGTGCCAGTACTCCTTTCCACATGGACAGAGGAGGCCGGCGATATGGCTACACCTTC | CASTPFHMDRGGRRYGYTF
TRBJ1-2 | few | TRBV19 | NA | TGTGCCAGTAGTGCAGGGCGATACTATGGCTACACCTTC | CASSAGRYYGYTF
TRBJ2-3 | many | TRBV11-2 | NA | TGTGCCAGCAGGTATGGGGGTATCGGCACAGATACGCAGTATTTT | CASRYGGIGTDTQYF
TRBJ2-5 | NA | TRBV7-3 | TRBD1 | TGTGCCAGCAGCTCCGCCTCGACAGGGTTAAAGTACTTC | CASSSASTGLKYF
TRBJ1-5 | many | TRBV12-3/TRBV12-4 | NA | TGTGCCAGCAGTTTAGCCAGGAGACCCAATCAGCCCCAGCATTTT | CASSLARRPNQPQHF
TRBJ1-1 | few | TRBV6-1 | TRBD1 | TGTGCCAGCAGCCGCGGACAGGGAATGAACACTGAAGCTTTCTTT | CASSRGQGMNTEAFF
TRBJ2-2 | few | TRBV5-8 | TRBD2 | TGTGCCAGCAGCCACGGACTAGCGGGATTCCGCGGGGAGCTGTTTTTT | CASSHGLAGFRGELFF
TRBJ2-5 | NA | TRBV5-4 | TRBD2 | TGTGCCAGCAGCTCCGGGGTAGCGGGAGTCGGGGAGACCCAGTACTTC | CASSSGVAGVGETQYF
TRBJ2-7 | NA | TRBV11-2 | TRBD2 | TGTGCCAGCGCATCTGGTAGCGGGAGGTTCAAGCAGTACTTC | CASASGSGRFKQYF
TRBJ2-2 | few | TRBV12-3/TRBV12-4 | NA | TGTGCCAGCAGTTTAGGGCCGATTAGCGCGAACACCGGGGAGCTGTTTTTT | CASSLGPISANTGELFF
TRBJ1-5 | few | TRBV12-3/TRBV12-4 | TRBD1 | TGTGCCAGCAGCTCCAGGGGGGTAAATCAGCCCCAGCATTTT | CASSSRGVNQPQHF
TRBJ1-3 | NA | TRBV9 | NA | TGTGCCAGCAGCCCTCAACCGCCAGTCTCTGGAAACACCATATATTTT | CASSPQPPVSGNTIYF
TRBJ2-5 | NA | TRBV20-1 | NA | TGCAGTGCTAGAGATTACGGTCCAGAAGGCGGAGAGACCCAGTACTTC | CSARDYGPEGGETQYF
TRBJ2-2 | few | TRBV28 | TRBD1 | TGTGCCAGCAGTTCCCCCGGGACAGCAACCGGGGAGCTGTTTTTT | CASSSPGTATGELFF
TRBJ1-5 | many | TRBV6-1 | NA | TGTGCCAGCAGTCGAAATCAGCCCCAGCATTTT | CASSRNQPQHF